This T cell receptor beta chain was profiled in a study of OX40 agonist ivuxolimab in advanced cancers. Germline V gene lookup returns CDR1 MNHEY and CDR2 SVGAGI. The CDR3 is made up of 13 amino acids. Trimming cost V 11 bases and J 0 bases, with 14 bases left between them. TCRdb's copy holds only in-frame clones and misses some; the assay was immunoSEQ multiplex PCR. Of roughly 100,000 clones listed, around 90% were seen once; the top ten hold roughly 0.8%. The clonotype originates from an adult with an advanced solid tumor such as melanoma, head and neck, liver or kidney cancer. This specimen was CD4+ or CD8+ T cells sorted from blood, taken in a trial of the OX40 agonist ivuxolimab. This chain uses TRBV6-5 with TRBJ2-7; D not certain. The CDR3 DNA follows: TGTGCCTCCCGGAAGCCCAGCTCCTACGAGCAGTACTTC. It encodes CASRKPSSYEQYF.